This is a list of T cell receptor beta chains from one sample in a study of blood T cell repertoires in COVID-19. Libraries were prepared by immunoSEQ multiplex PCR; TCRdb keeps only in-frame clonotypes and omits some of them. The table has more than 95,000 clones, around 87% seen once. Sequencing was performed on peripheral blood. These receptors originate from a human donor in a cohort sampled during active COVID-19. Both conserved end residues are part of each CDR3. Fields, in order: CDR3 length, V gene, J gene, CDR3 protein.

len: 15; v_gene: TRBV2; j_gene: TRBJ2-7; CDR3aa: CASSGGGEKAIEQYF
len: 19; v_gene: TRBV28; j_gene: TRBJ2-1; CDR3aa: CASSLFGLAGESSYNEQFF
len: 14; v_gene: TRBV5-5; j_gene: TRBJ1-5; CDR3aa: CASSLGTGNQPQHF
len: 15; v_gene: TRBV18; j_gene: TRBJ1-1; CDR3aa: CASSPPSTGGTEAFF
len: 15; v_gene: TRBV13; j_gene: TRBJ2-7; CDR3aa: CASSPRPGVGDEQYF
len: 13; v_gene: TRBV28; j_gene: TRBJ2-3; CDR3aa: CASSPPQTDTQYF
len: 15; v_gene: TRBV15; j_gene: TRBJ1-4; CDR3aa: CATSRSQAFNEKLFF
len: 16; v_gene: TRBV7-2; j_gene: TRBJ2-3; CDR3aa: CASSLGSGGVTDTQYF
len: 13; v_gene: TRBV25-1; j_gene: TRBJ1-1; CDR3aa: CASSGDRLGEAFF
len: 13; v_gene: TRBV5-1; j_gene: TRBJ2-7; CDR3aa: CASSLNSPYEQYF
len: 15; v_gene: TRBV11-3; j_gene: TRBJ2-3; CDR3aa: CASSPGGGGTDTQYF
len: 14; v_gene: TRBV5-1; j_gene: TRBJ2-2; CDR3aa: CASSAGLVSGELFF
len: 15; v_gene: TRBV3-1/TRBV3-2; j_gene: TRBJ1-1; CDR3aa: CASSPTGKGSTEAFF
len: 15; v_gene: TRBV5-4; j_gene: TRBJ2-2; CDR3aa: CASSRGQGQAGELFF
len: 13; v_gene: TRBV5-4; j_gene: TRBJ1-2; CDR3aa: CASSPGTERLYTF
len: 13; v_gene: TRBV6-1; j_gene: TRBJ2-7; CDR3aa: CASSEAVSYEQYF
len: 15; v_gene: TRBV9; j_gene: TRBJ2-1; CDR3aa: CASSVDGTIMIEQFF
len: 15; v_gene: TRBV6-4; j_gene: TRBJ2-1; CDR3aa: CASSATATSYNEQFF
len: 20; v_gene: TRBV19; j_gene: TRBJ2-2; CDR3aa: CASSARTSGGVLANTGELFF
len: 14; v_gene: TRBV7-6; j_gene: TRBJ1-3; CDR3aa: CASSLVHKGNTIYF
len: 15; v_gene: TRBV5-8; j_gene: TRBJ1-2; CDR3aa: CASSLNIGGRYGYTF
len: 15; v_gene: TRBV5-1; j_gene: TRBJ1-3; CDR3aa: CASSSLGGDGNAIYF
len: 18; v_gene: TRBV18; j_gene: TRBJ2-1; CDR3aa: CASSPLAGPPGLNNEQFF
len: 15; v_gene: TRBV7-7; j_gene: TRBJ2-7; CDR3aa: CASSPGGGTAYEQYF
len: 13; v_gene: TRBV7-9; j_gene: TRBJ2-3; CDR3aa: CASRNRVSDTQYF
len: 15; v_gene: TRBV9; j_gene: TRBJ2-2; CDR3aa: CASSVAGGHTGELFF
len: 11; v_gene: TRBV20-1; j_gene: TRBJ2-7; CDR3aa: CSAMTGSEQYF
len: 14; v_gene: TRBV5-4; j_gene: TRBJ2-2; CDR3aa: CASSATREAGELFF
len: 17; v_gene: TRBV2; j_gene: TRBJ2-4; CDR3aa: CASRPSKLAPRQNIQYF
len: 17; v_gene: TRBV2; j_gene: TRBJ2-7; CDR3aa: CASTSAGVWGSSYEQYF
len: 17; v_gene: TRBV5-6; j_gene: TRBJ1-1; CDR3aa: CASSLRRQGRMNTEAFF